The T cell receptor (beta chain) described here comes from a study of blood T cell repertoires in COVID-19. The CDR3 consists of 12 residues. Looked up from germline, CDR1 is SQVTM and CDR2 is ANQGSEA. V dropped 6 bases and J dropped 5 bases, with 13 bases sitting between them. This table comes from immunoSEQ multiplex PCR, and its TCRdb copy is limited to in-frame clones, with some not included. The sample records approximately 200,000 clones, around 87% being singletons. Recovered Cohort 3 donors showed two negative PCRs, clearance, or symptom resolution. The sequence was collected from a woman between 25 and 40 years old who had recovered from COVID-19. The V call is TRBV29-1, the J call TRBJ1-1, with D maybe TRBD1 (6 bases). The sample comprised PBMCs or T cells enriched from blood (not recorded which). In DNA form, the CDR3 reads TGCAGCGTGATACAGGGTTATACTGAAGCTTTCTTT. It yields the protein CSVIQGYTEAFF.